Described below is a single T cell receptor beta chain sequence and its context. Its specific antigen is unknown. No base quality information exists; no much larger clone differs at one position. The sample belongs to a study of regulatory T cells in long-lasting Graves disease (dated by TCRdb to the early 2020s). About the investigation overall: Newly diagnosed Graves' disease patients had taken antithyroid drugs for less than 3 months. Persistent Graves' disease patients were compared with newly diagnosed Graves' disease patients by peripheral blood TCR sequencing and RNA sequencing. The study took place in China and was registered as a clinical trial. TCR sequencing covered around 13 persistent and some 20 newly diagnosed Graves' disease patients, around 35 samples in total. What the authors observed across the whole study: More public clonotypes were shared among persistent patients (roughly 2,700) than among newly diagnosed patients (approximately 1,000). Only the TCR beta chain was sequenced and analyzed. Compared with newly diagnosed patients, persistent Graves' disease patients had lower TCR Shannon entropy and fewer highly expanded clones, which suggests clonal expansion. As a limitation, the authors acknowledged that the small sample size may reduce accuracy. Preferential use of TRBV28, TRBJ1-2 and TRBJ2-5 was observed in persistent disease, whereas TRBV20-1 and TRBJ2-1 were favored in newly diagnosed disease. Peripheral blood alone was examined, since thyroid tissue, which constituted the primary lesion, could not be accessed.

In the paper's terms, the time point label means: newly diagnosed GD, antithyroid drugs for less than 3 months. RNA was extracted from PBMCs in TRIzol for both TCR sequencing and RNA sequencing. Graves' disease was diagnosed according to American Thyroid Association guidelines. The patients came from an endocrinology department in Xi'an, China. Each patient gave roughly 8.4 milliliters of peripheral blood, collected in an EDTA anticoagulant tube. PBMCs were isolated by Ficoll Paque Plus density gradient separation without further T cell sorting. RNA quality was checked with an Agilent 2100 Bioanalyzer and agarose gel, and concentration with a NanoDrop 2000. Library creation used multiplex PCR. The sequencer was an Illumina HiSeq 4000. To build TCR beta libraries, CDR3 regions were amplified by Arm-PCR using iRepertoire HTBI primers. Before sequencing, the PCR products went through gel purification. As for the original processing: Gene usage analysis of CDR3 amino acid clonotypes relied on the roughly 60 TRBV and about 15 TRBJ segments identified across samples. Filtered high-quality paired reads were merged into contigs using COPE and FqMerger. BLAST was used to align contigs to the IMGT TRBV, TRBD and TRBJ reference genes, and CDR3 was defined following IMGT. Clonotypes above 0.1% frequency were classified as highly expanded clones. Repertoire diversity was measured by Shannon entropy, and V-J evenness by the Gini coefficient. Public clonotypes were defined as clonotypes shared by more than one individual. TCRdb trimmed the raw reads at Q25, called clones with MiXCR and kept productive beta chains. Every entry covers one CDR3 protein and lists the most common genes and DNA from its rows. The V and J calls and clone size are TCRdb's, not the authors'. The sample table holds 410,000 or so distinct CDR3 sequences, of which approximately 15% were seen once. The top ten clones comprise roughly a sixth of the sample.

CDR1 SQVTM and CDR2 ANQGSEA are derived from the germline V gene. Trimming accounts for 7 bases at V and 1 base at J, while the number of junction bases matched to no gene is 4. The CDR3 sequence holds 13 residues, the cysteine and phenylalanine included. Only the CDR3 region is kept as DNA, spanning 39 bases read in frame from base 1. Separately, the same data were catalogued under a study of T cells in Graves' hyperthyroidism and ophthalmopathy. According to the second study: Graves' hyperthyroidism was defined as stable when no progression to ophthalmopathy occurred over 18 months of follow-up. Hyperthyroidism patients were aged 18 to 65 years and newly diagnosed, with disease duration of less than 2 months. Exclusion was applied to patients with uncontrolled infections, other autoimmune diseases, pregnancy or lactation. Diagnoses were based on clinical symptoms, serum thyroxine and TRAb, thyroid ultrasound and orbital computed tomography. The TCR CDR3 was subjected to a first round of RT-PCR using the HTBI primer set and the Qiagen OneStep RT-PCR kit. Most expanded thyroid clonotypes (frequency above 0.001) were also detected in blood, suggesting blood repertoires may reflect thyroid immune responses. A model built on a 13 V-J signature distinguished ophthalmopathy from stable hyperthyroidism, reaching around 90% sensitivity and about 81% specificity in cross-validation and 80%/75% in testing. In validation, the model predicted progression to ophthalmopathy with 55% to 71% sensitivity and about 73% specificity, a median of 6.5 months before onset. To identify distinguishing TCR V-J signatures, a discovery cohort of about 95 patients was used, comprising 40 to 45 with Graves' ophthalmopathy and around 57 with stable Graves' hyperthyroidism. Prospective prediction of ophthalmopathy was tested in an independent validation cohort consisting of fewer than 20 hyperthyroidism patients and 17 patients who later progressed to ophthalmopathy. The roughly 99 discovery patients were divided at random into training and test sets in a 7:3 ratio. The study also compared thyroid tissue and blood T-cell repertoires from roughly six Graves' hyperthyroidism patients. Once sampling was done, hyperthyroidism patients were given methimazole at a starting dose of 30 mg daily, whereas ophthalmopathy patients were given high-dose intravenous methylprednisolone. The libraries were constructed in a second round of multiplex PCR and then size-selected and purified. Sequencing of the libraries was done on an Illumina HiSeq2000 using paired-end 100 bp reads. SOAPnuke was used to process the raw data, removing reads that contained adapters or uncalled bases, had a mean Phred below 15, or lacked an exact match to the constant primer or identifier. High-quality paired reads were merged using COPE v1.2.5, and each unique nucleotide sequence was defined as a clonotype. MiTCR v1.1 was used to align the clonotypes against IMGT TRBV, TRBD and TRBJ reference segments. The analysis included only V-J combinations with a frequency above 0.0001, which together covered 99% to 99.2% of the repertoires. A TCS score was defined as the ratio of F50 (clonal expansion) to E x V (chaos), with BLOSUM62-based TCRdist applied between CDR3 peptides within each V-J. Welch's t-statistics and random forest reduced 514 V-J features to roughly 13, which were used in a naive Bayes classifier (R e1071). Sample size was not statistically predetermined, and investigators were not blinded to group allocation. The paper describes TCR Vbeta CDR3 sequencing of about 140 peripheral blood samples, made up of some 42 ophthalmopathy patients, 70 to 75 hyperthyroidism patients and 17 progressor patients.

This receptor was obtained from a woman aged 25 to 39 with Graves disease. Donor details come from another sample of the same person, matched by shared clones. This receptor chain uses TRBV29-1 and TRBJ2-4, and 7 junctional nucleotides match TRBD2. Sequencing was performed on peripheral blood mononuclear cells (PBMCs), taken at new diagnosis, from a patient treated with antithyroid drugs. The DNA sequence reads TGCAGCGCAATGACTAGCGCCAAAAACATTCAGTACTTC. The translation is CSAMTSAKNIQYF. Beyond the CDR3, the reference TRBV29-1 and TRBJ2-4 genes provide the residues; the full variable domain reads: SAVISQKPSRDICQRGTSLTIQCQVDSQVTMMFWYRQQPGQSLTLIATANQGSEATYESGFVIDKFPISRPNLTFSTLTVSNMSPEDSSIYLCSAMTSAKNIQYFGAGTRLSVL.